This T cell receptor beta chain derives from a study of blood T cell repertoires in COVID-19. Germline V gene lookup returns CDR1 SQVTM and CDR2 ANQGSEA. The V and J ends lost 2 bases and 5 bases respectively, with 7 bases between them. CDR3 length equals 12 residues. The repertoire was sequenced with immunoSEQ multiplex PCR; TCRdb's copy has only in-frame clones and lacks some. The sample records 650,000 to 800,000 clones, approximately 90% being singletons. The sequencing sample was made of peripheral blood. The clonotype comes from a woman younger than 35 with acute or convalescent COVID-19. The rearrangement joins TRBV29-1 to TRBJ2-1, with D unclear. CDR3 region: CSVEYINNEQFF. CDR3 DNA: TGCAGCGTTGAATACATCAACAATGAGCAGTTCTTC.